What follows is one TCR beta chain and its context. Unmatched junction bases numbered 8, after V lost 6 bases and J lost 4 bases. The germline V gene encodes CDR1 SGHNT and CDR2 YYREEE (reference sequence). This CDR3 contains 14 residues. The CD8+ and CD4+ T cells were negatively isolated, with the TEMRA cells enriched by FACS. Random hexamers were used to reverse transcribe the RNA input (roughly 0.5 to 1 ug). TCRdb re-called the immunoSEQ multiplex PCR reads with MiXCR, one entry per CDR3 protein. The table shows some 160,000 distinct CDR3 sequences, with 90% to 95% occurring only once. The source of the sample is a study of CD8 T cells in Susac syndrome.

The sequence was collected from a human donor with Susac syndrome. What was sequenced was CD4+ T cells from PBMCs. The V call is TRBV5-4, the J call TRBJ2-5; TRBD2 matches at 8 bases. CDR3 sequence: CASTPGGVRETQYF. In DNA form, the CDR3 reads TGTGCCAGCACCCCGGGGGGGGTCCGAGAGACCCAGTACTTC.